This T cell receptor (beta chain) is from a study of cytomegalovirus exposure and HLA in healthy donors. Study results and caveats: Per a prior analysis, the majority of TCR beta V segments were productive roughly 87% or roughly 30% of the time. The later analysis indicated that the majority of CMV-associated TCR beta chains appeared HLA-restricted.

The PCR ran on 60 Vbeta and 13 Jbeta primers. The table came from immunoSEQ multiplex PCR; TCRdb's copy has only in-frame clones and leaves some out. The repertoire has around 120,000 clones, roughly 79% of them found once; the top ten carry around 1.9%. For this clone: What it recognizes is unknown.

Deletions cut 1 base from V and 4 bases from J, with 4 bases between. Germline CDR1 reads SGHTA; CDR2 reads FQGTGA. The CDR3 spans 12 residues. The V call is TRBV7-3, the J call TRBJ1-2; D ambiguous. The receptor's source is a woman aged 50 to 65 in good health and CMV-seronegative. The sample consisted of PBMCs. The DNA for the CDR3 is TGTGCCAGCAGCTTAATCGGCTATGGCTACACCTTC. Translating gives CASSLIGYGYTF.